This T cell receptor beta chain was sequenced in a study of shared clonotypes between healthy human individuals. In the source study's methods: ImmunoSEQ sequences covered only the junction and lacked quality scores; filtering therefore differed. TCRdb keeps only in-frame clones here, not all; method: immunoSEQ multiplex PCR. V, J and clone size reflect that table, while D and trimming were determined from the DNA. The sample has fewer than 1.8 million clones, approximately 98.5% seen once; the top ten hold 0.3% to 0.45%. A note on this clone: Antigen specificity is unknown.

Study-level points and caveats: A reduction in generation probabilities was seen for non-shared clonotypes relative to those shared by all four donors. Sequencing depth was expected to affect clonotype sharing among donors.

Germline V CDR1 and CDR2: LGHNA, YNFKEQ. V lost 1 base, J lost 9 bases, and 10 bases lay in between. This CDR3 is 13 amino acids long. The chain links TRBV4-2 to TRBJ2-1; D remains ambiguous. The source is a young man in good health. The sequencing sample was made of naive CD4+ T cells sorted from blood. This sample's subset: CD45RA+ positively selected. The CDR3 DNA reads TGTGCCAGCAGCCAAGGACCGAAGGTTGAGCAGTTCTTC. It is translated as CASSQGPKVEQFF.